This section outlines one T cell receptor beta chain sequence together with its context. Its antigen remains undetermined. No qualities accompany the bases; no much larger clone lies one base away. These data are taken from a study of regulatory T cells in long-lasting Graves disease (dated by TCRdb to the early 2020s). For the wider study: Persistent Graves' disease was defined as persistently positive TSH receptor autoantibodies together with antithyroid drug treatment for over 5 years. The study was registered as a clinical trial and conducted in China. A total of around 35 samples underwent TCR sequencing, from some 13 patients with persistent Graves' disease and roughly 20 patients with newly diagnosed Graves' disease. Peripheral blood TCR sequencing and RNA sequencing compared persistent Graves' disease patients with newly diagnosed Graves' disease patients. On average, persistent Graves' disease patients in the clinical cohort had been on antithyroid drugs for roughly 11 years. Points the paper makes about the study in general: Sequencing and analysis were limited to the TCR beta chain. Compared with newly diagnosed patients, persistent Graves' disease patients had lower TCR Shannon entropy and fewer highly expanded clones, which suggests clonal expansion. Peripheral blood alone was examined, since thyroid tissue, which constituted the primary lesion, could not be accessed. More public clonotypes were shared among persistent patients (around 3,000) than among newly diagnosed patients (roughly 1,000). The small sample size was acknowledged by the authors as a limitation that may reduce accuracy.

The sample's time point label, decoded: persistent/refractory GD, antithyroid drugs over 5 years with positive TRAb. RNA was extracted from PBMCs in TRIzol for both TCR sequencing and RNA sequencing. The diagnosis of Graves' disease followed American Thyroid Association guidelines. Recruitment of patients was carried out at an endocrinology department in Xi'an, China. Each patient gave 7.5 to 10 milliliters of peripheral blood, collected in an EDTA anticoagulant tube. Ficoll Paque Plus density gradient separation was used to isolate PBMCs, and no additional T cell sorting was done. An Agilent 2100 Bioanalyzer and agarose gel were used to check RNA quality, while a NanoDrop 2000 measured RNA concentration. Library preparation was by multiplex PCR. Sequencing used an Illumina HiSeq 4000. CDR3 regions were amplified by Arm-PCR with iRepertoire HTBI primers to construct TCR beta libraries. Before sequencing, the PCR products went through gel purification. The authors' analysis ran thus. Gene usage analysis of CDR3 amino acid clonotypes relied on the 55 to 80 TRBV and 12 to 15 TRBJ segments identified across samples. COPE and FqMerger were used to merge the filtered high-quality paired reads into contigs. BLAST was used to align contigs to IMGT TRBV, TRBD and TRBJ reference genes, and CDR3 was defined according to IMGT. Highly expanded clones were defined as clonotypes with a frequency above 0.1%. Shannon entropy was used to measure repertoire diversity, and the Gini coefficient was used to measure V-J evenness. Public clonotypes were defined as clonotypes shared by more than one individual. TCRdb cleaned the public reads at Q25 with fastp, built clones with MiXCR and kept in-frame beta chains. CDR3 protein duplicates are merged, each entry listing the most common genes and DNA. TCRdb's processing, not the study's, gives the V and J calls here. For this sample there are 600,000 to 850,000 distinct CDR3 sequences; about 32% appear just once. The top ten hold around 42% of the sample.

The sequence came from a female donor with Graves disease. Sequencing used peripheral blood mononuclear cells (PBMCs), obtained when the disease was refractory, from a patient treated with antithyroid drugs.

The CDR3 loop reads CSARDRQTQYF. Read as DNA, the sequence is TGCAGTGCTAGAGATCGACAGACCCAGTACTTC. The receptor chain draws on TRBV20-1 and TRBJ2-5, with the D gene too uncertain to name. V and J lose 0 bases and 6 bases, and a span of 5 bases separates them. The germline V gene encodes CDR1 DFQATT and CDR2 SNEGSKA (reference sequence). The CDR3 sequence holds 11 residues, the cysteine and phenylalanine included. Kept here is only the CDR3 DNA, which spans 33 bases and is read in frame from base 1.